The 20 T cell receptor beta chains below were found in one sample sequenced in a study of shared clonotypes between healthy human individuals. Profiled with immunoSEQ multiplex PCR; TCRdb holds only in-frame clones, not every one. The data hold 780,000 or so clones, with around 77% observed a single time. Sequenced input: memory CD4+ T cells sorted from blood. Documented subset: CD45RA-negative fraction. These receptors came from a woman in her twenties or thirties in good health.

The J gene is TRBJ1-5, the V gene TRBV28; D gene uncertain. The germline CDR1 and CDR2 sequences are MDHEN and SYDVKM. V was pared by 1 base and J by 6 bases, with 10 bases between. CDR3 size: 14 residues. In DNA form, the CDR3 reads TGTGCCAGCAGTTTATCCGGGAACCTTCAGCCCCAGCATTTT. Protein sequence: CASSLSGNLQPQHF.

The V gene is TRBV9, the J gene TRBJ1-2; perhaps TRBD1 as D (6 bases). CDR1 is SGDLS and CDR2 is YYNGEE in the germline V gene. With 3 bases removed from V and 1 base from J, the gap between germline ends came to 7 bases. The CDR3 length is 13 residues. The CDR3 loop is CASSAQGNYGYTF. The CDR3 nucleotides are TGTGCCAGCAGCGCACAGGGTAACTATGGCTACACCTTC. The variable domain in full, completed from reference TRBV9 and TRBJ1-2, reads DSGVTQTPKHLITATGQRVTLRCSPRSGDLSVYWYQQSLDQGLQFLIQYYNGEERAKGNILERFSAQQFPDLHSELNLSSLELGDSALYFCASSAQGNYGYTFGSGTRLTVV.

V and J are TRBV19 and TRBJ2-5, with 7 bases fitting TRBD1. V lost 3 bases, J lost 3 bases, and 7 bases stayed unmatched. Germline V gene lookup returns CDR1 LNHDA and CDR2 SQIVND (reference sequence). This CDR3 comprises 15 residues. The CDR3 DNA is TGTGCCAGTAGTATCAACCGGGACAGCAAAGAGACCCAGTACTTC. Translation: CASSINRDSKETQYF.

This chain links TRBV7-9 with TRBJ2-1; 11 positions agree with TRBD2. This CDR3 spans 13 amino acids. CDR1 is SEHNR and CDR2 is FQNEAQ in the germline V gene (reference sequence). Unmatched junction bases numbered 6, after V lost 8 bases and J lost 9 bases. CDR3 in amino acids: CASLAGGFGEQFF. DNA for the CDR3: TGTGCCAGCCTAGCGGGGGGATTCGGTGAGCAGTTCTTC.

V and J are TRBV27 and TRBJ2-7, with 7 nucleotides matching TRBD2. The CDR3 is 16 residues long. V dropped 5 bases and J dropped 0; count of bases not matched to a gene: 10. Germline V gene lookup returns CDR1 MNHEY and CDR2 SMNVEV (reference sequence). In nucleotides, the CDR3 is TGTGCCAGCAGTCCCTTACCTAGCGGTAGCTCCTACGAGCAGTACTTC. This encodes CASSPLPSGSSYEQYF.

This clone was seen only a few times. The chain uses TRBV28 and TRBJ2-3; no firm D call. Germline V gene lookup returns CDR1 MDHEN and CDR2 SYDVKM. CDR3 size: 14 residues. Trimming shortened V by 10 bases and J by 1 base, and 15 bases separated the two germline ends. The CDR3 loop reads CATTKVGGTDTQYF. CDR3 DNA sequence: TGTGCCACCACTAAGGTGGGTGGCACAGATACGCAGTATTTT.

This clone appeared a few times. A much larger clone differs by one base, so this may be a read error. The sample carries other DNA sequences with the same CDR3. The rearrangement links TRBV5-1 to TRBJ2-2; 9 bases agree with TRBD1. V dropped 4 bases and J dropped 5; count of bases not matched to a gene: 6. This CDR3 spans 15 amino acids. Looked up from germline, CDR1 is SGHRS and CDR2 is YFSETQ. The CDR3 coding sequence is TGCGCCAGCAGCCCGGGGGACAGGGATACCGGGGAGCTGTTTTTT. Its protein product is CASSPGDRDTGELFF.

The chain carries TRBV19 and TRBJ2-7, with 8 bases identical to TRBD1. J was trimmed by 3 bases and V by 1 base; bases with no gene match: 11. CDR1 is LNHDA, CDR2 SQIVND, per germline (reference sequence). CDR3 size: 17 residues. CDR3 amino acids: CASSIVFPGQGGYEQYF. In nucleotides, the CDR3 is TGTGCCAGTAGTATAGTTTTCCCAGGACAGGGAGGCTACGAGCAGTACTTC. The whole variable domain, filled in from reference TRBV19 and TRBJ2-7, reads DGGITQSPKYLFRKEGQNVTLSCEQNLNHDAMYWYRQDPGQGLRLIYYSQIVNDFQKGDIAEGYSVSREKKESFPLTVTSAQKNPTAFYLCASSIVFPGQGGYEQYFGPGTRLTVT.

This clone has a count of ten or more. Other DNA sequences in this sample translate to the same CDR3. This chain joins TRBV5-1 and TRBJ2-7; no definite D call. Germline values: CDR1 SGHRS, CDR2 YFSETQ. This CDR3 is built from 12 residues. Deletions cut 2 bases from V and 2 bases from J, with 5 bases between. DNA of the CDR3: TGCGCCAGCAGCTTTGACACCTACGAGCAGTACTTC. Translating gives CASSFDTYEQYF.

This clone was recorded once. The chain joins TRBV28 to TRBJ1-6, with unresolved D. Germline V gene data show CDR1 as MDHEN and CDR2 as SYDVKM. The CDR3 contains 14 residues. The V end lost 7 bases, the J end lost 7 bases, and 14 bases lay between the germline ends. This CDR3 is CASISGSLNSPLHF. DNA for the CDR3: TGTGCCAGCATCTCAGGCTCATTGAATTCACCCCTCCACTTT.

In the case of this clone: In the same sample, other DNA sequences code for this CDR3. In nucleotides, the CDR3 is TGTGCCTGGAGTGTAACGGATACGCAGTATTTT. It codes for CAWSVTDTQYF. The chain joins TRBV30 to TRBJ2-3, with D hard to call. The germline V gene encodes CDR1 GTSNPN and CDR2 SVGIG (reference sequence). Trimming removed 0 bases from V and 6 bases from J, with 4 bases in between. This CDR3 is built from 11 residues.

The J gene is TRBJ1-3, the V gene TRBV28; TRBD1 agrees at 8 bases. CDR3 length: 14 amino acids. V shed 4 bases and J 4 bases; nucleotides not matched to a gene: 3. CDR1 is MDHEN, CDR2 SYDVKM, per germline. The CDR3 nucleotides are TGTGCCAGCAGTTCCCGGGACAGGGGAAACACCATATATTTT. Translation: CASSSRDRGNTIYF.

The CDR3 here is CASSPQFNQPQHF. CDR3 DNA sequence: TGTGCCAGCAGCCCCCAGTTCAATCAGCCCCAGCATTTT. The V gene is TRBV7-2, the J gene TRBJ1-5; D remains unclear. CDR1 is SGHTA, CDR2 FQGNSA, per germline. The CDR3 has 13 amino acids. Trimming removed 5 bases at V and 3 bases at J, with 8 bases between. The full variable domain, in which reference TRBV7-2 and TRBJ1-5 provide the parts outside the CDR3, is GAGVSQSPSNKVTEKGKDVELRCDPISGHTALYWYRQSLGQGLEFLIYFQGNSAPDKSGLPSDRFSAERTGGSVSTLTIQRTQQEDSAVYLCASSPQFNQPQHFGDGTRLSIL.

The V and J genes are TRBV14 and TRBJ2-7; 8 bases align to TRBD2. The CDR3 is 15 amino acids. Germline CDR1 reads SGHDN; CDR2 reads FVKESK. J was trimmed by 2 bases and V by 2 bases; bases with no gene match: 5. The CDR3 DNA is TGTGCCAGCAGCCAAAGTACTAGCGGAACCTACGAGCAGTACTTC. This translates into CASSQSTSGTYEQYF.

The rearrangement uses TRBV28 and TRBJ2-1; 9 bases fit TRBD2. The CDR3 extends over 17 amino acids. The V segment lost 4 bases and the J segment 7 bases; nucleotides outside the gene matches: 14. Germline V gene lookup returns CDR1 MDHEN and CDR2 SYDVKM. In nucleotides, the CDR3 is TGTGCCAGCAGTTCCGAGGAGGCTAGCGGGAAGGGAAATGAGCAGTTCTTC. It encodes CASSSEEASGKGNEQFF.

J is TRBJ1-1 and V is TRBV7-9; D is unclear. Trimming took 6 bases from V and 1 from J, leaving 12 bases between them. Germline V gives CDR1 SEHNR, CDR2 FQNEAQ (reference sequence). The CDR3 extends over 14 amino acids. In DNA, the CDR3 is TGTGCCAGCAGACGAGGTGCATCGAACACTGAAGCTTTCTTT. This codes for CASRRGASNTEAFF.

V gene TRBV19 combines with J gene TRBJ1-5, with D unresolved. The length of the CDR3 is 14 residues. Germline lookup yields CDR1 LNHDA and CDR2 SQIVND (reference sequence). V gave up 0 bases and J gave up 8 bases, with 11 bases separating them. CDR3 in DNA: TGTGCCAGTAGTATAGATCGCGGGCAGAAGCCCCAGCATTTT. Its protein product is CASSIDRGQKPQHF.

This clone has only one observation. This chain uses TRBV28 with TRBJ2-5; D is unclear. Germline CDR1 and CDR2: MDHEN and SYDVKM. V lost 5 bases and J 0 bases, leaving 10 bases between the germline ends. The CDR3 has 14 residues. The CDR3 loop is CASSPRVNQETQYF. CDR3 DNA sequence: TGTGCCAGCAGTCCCCGGGTTAACCAAGAGACCCAGTACTTC.

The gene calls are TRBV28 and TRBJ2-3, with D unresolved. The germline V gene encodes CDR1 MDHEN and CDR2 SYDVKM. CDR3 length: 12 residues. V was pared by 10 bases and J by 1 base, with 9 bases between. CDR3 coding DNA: TGTGCCACCTTCTCGGGCACAGATACGCAGTATTTT. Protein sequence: CATFSGTDTQYF.

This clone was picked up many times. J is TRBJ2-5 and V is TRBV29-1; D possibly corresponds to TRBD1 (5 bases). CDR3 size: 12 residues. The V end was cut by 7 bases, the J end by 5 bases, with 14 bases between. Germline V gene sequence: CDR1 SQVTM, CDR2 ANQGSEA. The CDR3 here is CSDQGPSETQYF. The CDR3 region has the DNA TGCAGCGATCAGGGCCCTTCGGAGACCCAGTACTTC.